This TCR beta chain came from a study of cytomegalovirus exposure and HLA in healthy donors. This CDR3 is built from 14 residues. Germline V CDR1 and CDR2: LNHDA, SQIVND (reference sequence). V lost 1 base and J 5 bases, leaving 11 bases between the germline ends. The PCR used 60 Vbeta and 13 Jbeta primers. The protocol was immunoSEQ multiplex PCR, while the TCRdb copy is restricted to in-frame clones and leaves out a portion. Its listing shows fewer than 45,000 clones. This clonotype was sampled from a man in his forties or fifties in good health and CMV-seropositive. Source material: PBMCs. The chain uses TRBV19 and TRBJ2-5; a possible D gene is TRBD2 (6 bases). The CDR3 spells CASSIVGSGETQYF. DNA of the CDR3: TGTGCCAGTAGTATAGTCGGGAGTGGGGAGACCCAGTACTTC.